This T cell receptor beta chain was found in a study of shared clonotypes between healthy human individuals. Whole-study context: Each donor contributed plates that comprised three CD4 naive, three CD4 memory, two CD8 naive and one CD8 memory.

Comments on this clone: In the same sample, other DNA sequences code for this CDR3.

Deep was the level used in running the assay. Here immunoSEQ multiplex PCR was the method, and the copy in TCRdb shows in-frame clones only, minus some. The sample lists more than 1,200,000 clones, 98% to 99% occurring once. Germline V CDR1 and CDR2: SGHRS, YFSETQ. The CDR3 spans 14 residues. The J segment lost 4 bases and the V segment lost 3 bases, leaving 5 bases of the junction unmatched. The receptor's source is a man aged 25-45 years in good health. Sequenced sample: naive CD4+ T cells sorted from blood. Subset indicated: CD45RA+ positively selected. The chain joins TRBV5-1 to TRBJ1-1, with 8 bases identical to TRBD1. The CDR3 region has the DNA TGCGCCAGCAGCTGGACAGGGAGCGGCACTGAAGCTTTCTTT. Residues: CASSWTGSGTEAFF.